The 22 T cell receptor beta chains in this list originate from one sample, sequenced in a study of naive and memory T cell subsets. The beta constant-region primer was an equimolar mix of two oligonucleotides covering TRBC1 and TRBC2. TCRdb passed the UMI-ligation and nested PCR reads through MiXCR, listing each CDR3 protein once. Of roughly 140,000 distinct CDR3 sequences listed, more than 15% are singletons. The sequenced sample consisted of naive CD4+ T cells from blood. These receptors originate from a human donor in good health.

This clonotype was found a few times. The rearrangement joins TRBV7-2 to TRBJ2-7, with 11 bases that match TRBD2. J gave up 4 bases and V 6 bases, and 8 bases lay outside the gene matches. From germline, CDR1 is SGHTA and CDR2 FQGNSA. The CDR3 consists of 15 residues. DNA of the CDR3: TGTGCCAGCAGACTCGAGGTAGCGGGAGGGTACGAGCAGTACTTC. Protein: CASRLEVAGGYEQYF.

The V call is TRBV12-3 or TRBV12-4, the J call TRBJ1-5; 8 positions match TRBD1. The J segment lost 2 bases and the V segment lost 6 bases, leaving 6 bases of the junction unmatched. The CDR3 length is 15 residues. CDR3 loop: CASSYRGVGNQPQHF. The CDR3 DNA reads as TGTGCCAGCAGCTACAGGGGGGTGGGCAATCAGCCCCAGCATTTT.

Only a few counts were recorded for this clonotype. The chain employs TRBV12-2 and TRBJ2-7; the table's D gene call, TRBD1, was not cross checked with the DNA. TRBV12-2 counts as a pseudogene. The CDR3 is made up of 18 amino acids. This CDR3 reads CASRLANTGTDNTYEQYF. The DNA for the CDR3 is TGTGCAAGTCGCTTAGCGAATACCGGGACAGACAATACCTACGAGCAGTACTTC.

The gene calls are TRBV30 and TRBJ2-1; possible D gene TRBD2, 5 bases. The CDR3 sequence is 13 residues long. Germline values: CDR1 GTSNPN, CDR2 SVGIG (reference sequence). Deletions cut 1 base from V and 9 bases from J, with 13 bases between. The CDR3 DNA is TGTGCCTGGAGTGACCGTTCACGGGGTGAGCAGTTCTTC. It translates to CAWSDRSRGEQFF.

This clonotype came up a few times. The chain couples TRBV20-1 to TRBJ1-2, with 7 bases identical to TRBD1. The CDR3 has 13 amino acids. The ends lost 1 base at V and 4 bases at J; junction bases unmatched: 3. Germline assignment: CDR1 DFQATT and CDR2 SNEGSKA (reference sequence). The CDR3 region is CSARVSGGYGYTF. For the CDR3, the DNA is TGCAGTGCTAGAGTCTCAGGGGGCTATGGCTACACCTTC.

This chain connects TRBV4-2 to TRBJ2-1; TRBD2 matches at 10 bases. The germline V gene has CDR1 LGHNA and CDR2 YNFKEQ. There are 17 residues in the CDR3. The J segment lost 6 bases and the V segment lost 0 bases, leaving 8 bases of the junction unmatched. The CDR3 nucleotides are TGTGCCAGCAGCCAAGATGCGGCGACTAGCGGGCGCAATGAGCAGTTCTTC. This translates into CASSQDAATSGRNEQFF.

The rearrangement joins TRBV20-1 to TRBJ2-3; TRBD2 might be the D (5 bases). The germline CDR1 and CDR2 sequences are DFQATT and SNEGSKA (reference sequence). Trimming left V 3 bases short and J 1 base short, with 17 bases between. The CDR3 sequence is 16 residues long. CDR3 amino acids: CSASPIGVRGTDTQYF. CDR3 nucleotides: TGCAGTGCTAGTCCTATCGGGGTCCGAGGCACAGATACGCAGTATTTT.

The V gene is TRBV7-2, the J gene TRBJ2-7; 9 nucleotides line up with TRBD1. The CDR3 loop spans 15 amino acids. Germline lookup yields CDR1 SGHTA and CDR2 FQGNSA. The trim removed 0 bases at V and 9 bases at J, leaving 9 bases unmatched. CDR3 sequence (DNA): TGTGCCAGCAGCTTAGCGTTGGGGACAGGGTTAGCGCAGTACTTC. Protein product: CASSLALGTGLAQYF.

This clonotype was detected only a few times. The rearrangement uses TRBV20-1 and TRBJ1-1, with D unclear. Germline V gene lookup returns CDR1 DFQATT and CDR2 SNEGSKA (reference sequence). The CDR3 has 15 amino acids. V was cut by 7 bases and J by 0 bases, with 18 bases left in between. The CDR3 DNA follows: TGCAGTGTTCCCCCCGCCGACACGTTGAACACTGAAGCTTTCTTT. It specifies CSVPPADTLNTEAFF.

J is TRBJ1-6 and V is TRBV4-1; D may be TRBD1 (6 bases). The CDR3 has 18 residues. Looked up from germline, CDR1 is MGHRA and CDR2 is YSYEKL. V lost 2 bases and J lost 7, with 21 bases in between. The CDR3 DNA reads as TGCGCCAGCAGCCAAAGTATAGTCAGGGGTCCAGGGAATTCACCCCTCCACTTT. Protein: CASSQSIVRGPGNSPLHF.

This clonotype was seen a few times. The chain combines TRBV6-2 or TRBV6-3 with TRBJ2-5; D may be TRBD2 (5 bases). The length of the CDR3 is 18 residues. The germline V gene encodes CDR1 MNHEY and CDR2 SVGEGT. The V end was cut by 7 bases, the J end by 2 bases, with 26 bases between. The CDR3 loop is CASTNTLDPPRGQETQYF. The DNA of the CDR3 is TGTGCCAGCACCAATACCCTCGACCCGCCCAGAGGGCAAGAGACCCAGTACTTC.

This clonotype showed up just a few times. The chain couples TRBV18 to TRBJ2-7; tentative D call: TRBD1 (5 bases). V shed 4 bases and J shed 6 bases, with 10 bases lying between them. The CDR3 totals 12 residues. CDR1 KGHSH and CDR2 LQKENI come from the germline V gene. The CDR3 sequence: CASSQTGPEQYF. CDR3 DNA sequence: TGTGCCAGCTCACAAACAGGACCCGAGCAGTACTTC.

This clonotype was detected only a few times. Written as DNA, the CDR3 is TGTGCCAGCAAGGTGGAACAGCCTTCCTACGAGCAGTACTTC. It is translated as CASKVEQPSYEQYF. J is TRBJ2-7 and V is TRBV6-2 or TRBV6-3, with D unclear. Germline V gene sequence: CDR1 MNHEY, CDR2 SVGEGT. The CDR3 loop spans 14 amino acids. V was cut by 7 bases and J by 1 base, with 14 bases left in between.

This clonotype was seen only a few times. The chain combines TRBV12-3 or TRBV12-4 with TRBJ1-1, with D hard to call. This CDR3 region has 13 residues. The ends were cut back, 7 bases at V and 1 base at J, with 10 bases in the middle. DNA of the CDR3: TGTGCCAGCACCCTACAAGAGAACACTGAAGCTTTCTTT. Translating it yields CASTLQENTEAFF.

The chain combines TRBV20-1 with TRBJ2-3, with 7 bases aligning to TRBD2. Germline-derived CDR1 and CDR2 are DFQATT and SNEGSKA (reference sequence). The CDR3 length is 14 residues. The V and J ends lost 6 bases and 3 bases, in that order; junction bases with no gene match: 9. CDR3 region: CSAESGTRTDTQYF. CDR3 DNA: TGCAGTGCGGAAAGCGGGACTCGAACAGATACGCAGTATTTT.

In DNA, the CDR3 is TGCGCCAGCAGGACCGGGGCTAGCGTCACAGATACGCAGTATTTT. Translation gives CASRTGASVTDTQYF. The chain joins TRBV5-1 to TRBJ2-3; a possible D gene is TRBD2 (6 bases). The V and J ends lost 5 bases and 2 bases respectively, with 15 bases between them. CDR1 is SGHRS, CDR2 YFSETQ, per germline. The CDR3 extends over 15 amino acids.

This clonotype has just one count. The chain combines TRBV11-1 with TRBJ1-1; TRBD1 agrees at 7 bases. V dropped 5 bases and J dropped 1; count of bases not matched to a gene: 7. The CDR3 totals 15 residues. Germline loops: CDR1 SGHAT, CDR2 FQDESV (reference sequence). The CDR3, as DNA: TGTGCCAGCAGCACGGGACAGTACAAGAACACTGAAGCTTTCTTT. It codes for CASSTGQYKNTEAFF.

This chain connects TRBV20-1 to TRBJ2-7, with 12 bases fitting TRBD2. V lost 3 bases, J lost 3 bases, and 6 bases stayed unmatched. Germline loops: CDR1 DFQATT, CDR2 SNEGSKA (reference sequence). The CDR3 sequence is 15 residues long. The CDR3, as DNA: TGCAGTGCTAGCGCAACTAGCGGGAGGTTCTACGAGCAGTACTTC. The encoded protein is CSASATSGRFYEQYF.

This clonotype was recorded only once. This CDR3 reads CASSDWSGRRSSYNEQFF. CDR3 nucleotide sequence: TGCGCCAGCAGTGATTGGAGCGGGAGGAGGTCCTCCTACAATGAGCAGTTCTTC. V and J are TRBV10-2 and TRBJ2-1; 9 nucleotides line up with TRBD2. With 3 bases clipped from V and 0 bases from J, the junction kept 9 bases outside the gene matches. This CDR3 contains 18 residues. Germline V gene lookup returns CDR1 WSHSY and CDR2 SAAADI.

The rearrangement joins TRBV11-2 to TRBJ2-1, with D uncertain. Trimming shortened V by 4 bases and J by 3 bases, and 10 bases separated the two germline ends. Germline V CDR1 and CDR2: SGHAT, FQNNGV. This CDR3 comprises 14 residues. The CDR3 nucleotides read TGTGCCAGCAGCTCTGAAGGAAGCTACAATGAGCAGTTCTTC. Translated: CASSSEGSYNEQFF.

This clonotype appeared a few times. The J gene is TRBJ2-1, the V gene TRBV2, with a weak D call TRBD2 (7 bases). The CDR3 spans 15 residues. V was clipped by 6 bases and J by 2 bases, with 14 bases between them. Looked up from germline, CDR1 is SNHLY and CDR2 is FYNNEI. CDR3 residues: CASSSDGGPYNEQFF. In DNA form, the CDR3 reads TGTGCCAGCAGCTCCGACGGGGGGCCCTACAATGAGCAGTTCTTC.

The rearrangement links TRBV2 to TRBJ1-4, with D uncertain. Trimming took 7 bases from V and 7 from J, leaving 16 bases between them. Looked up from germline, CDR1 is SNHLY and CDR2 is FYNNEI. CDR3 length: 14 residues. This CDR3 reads CASKSSVRAEKLFF. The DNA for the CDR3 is TGTGCCAGCAAGTCGTCAGTTCGCGCTGAAAAACTGTTTTTT.